Presented here are 6 T cell receptor beta chains from one specimen sequenced in a study of vaccination effects on CD4 cells after COVID-19. The antigens of these receptors remain unknown. The method was immunoSEQ multiplex PCR; TCRdb's version includes in-frame clones alone and lacks a portion of them. The sample shows about 28,000 clones, 70% to 75% of them seen only once. The ViraFEST assay expanded antigen-specific CD4+ T cells with viral peptide pools before sequencing. It was after roughly ten days of culture that CD4+ T cells were isolated. Each participant received a vaccine that was either BNT162b2 or mRNA-1273, given as two doses. The sequencing here drew on CD4+ T cells from PBMCs cultured with HCoV-NL63 spike peptides, taken after COVID-19 vaccination. These receptors all come from a human donor who received a COVID-19 vaccine.

The chain recombines TRBV11-2 with TRBJ1-1; D possibly corresponds to TRBD1 (6 bases). The CDR3 covers 13 residues. Germline V gene data show CDR1 as SGHAT and CDR2 as FQNNGV. V dropped 3 bases and J dropped 4 bases, with 9 bases sitting between them. The CDR3 DNA reads as TGTGCCAGCAGCTTTGGGGGGGCCACTGAAGCTTTCTTT. Protein: CASSFGGATEAFF.

The chain uses TRBV18 and TRBJ2-1; a weak D match, TRBD2 (5 bases). The CDR3 extends over 14 amino acids. The V end was cut by 4 bases, the J end by 7 bases, with 14 bases between. Germline V lookup: CDR1 KGHSH, CDR2 LQKENI. The CDR3 region is CASSLSGRRNEQFF. The CDR3 bases are TGTGCCAGCTCACTGTCGGGCCGGAGGAATGAGCAGTTCTTC.

V usage is TRBV6-6 and J usage is TRBJ1-5, with D perhaps TRBD1 (5 bases). Germline CDR1 MNHNY, CDR2 SVGAGI (reference sequence). V lost 5 bases and J lost 1, with 12 bases in between. CDR3 length equals 15 residues. The CDR3 loop is CASSDHRGSNQPQHF. As DNA, the CDR3 is TGTGCCAGCAGTGACCATCGGGGGAGCAATCAGCCCCAGCATTTT.

The chain carries TRBV7-8 and TRBJ1-2; D is perhaps TRBD1 (5 bases). The CDR3 has 14 amino acids. V shed 4 bases and J shed 4 bases, with 13 bases lying between them. Germline V gene data show CDR1 as SGHVS and CDR2 as FQNEAQ. Here the CDR3 reads CASSYDRNSYGYTF. DNA for the CDR3: TGTGCCAGCAGCTATGACAGAAACTCCTATGGCTACACCTTC.

This chain joins TRBV2 and TRBJ2-2, with unresolved D. V lost 6 bases and J lost 5, with 10 bases in between. Germline CDR1 reads SNHLY; CDR2 reads FYNNEI. CDR3 length: 13 residues. The CDR3 sequence: CASSPRWTGELFF. In DNA form, the CDR3 reads TGTGCCAGCAGCCCACGATGGACCGGGGAGCTGTTTTTT.

This rearrangement joins TRBV6-5 to TRBJ2-7, with D possibly being TRBD1 (6 bases). The length of the CDR3 is 14 residues. Germline V gene lookup returns CDR1 MNHEY and CDR2 SVGAGI. Trimming stripped 2 bases from V and 1 base from J, with 9 bases between. CDR3 sequence reads: CASSYRGMSYEQYF. CDR3 DNA: TGTGCCAGCAGTTACAGGGGGATGTCCTACGAGCAGTACTTC.